This is a list of T cell receptor beta chains from one sample in a study of cytomegalovirus exposure and HLA in healthy donors. Clones were sequenced by immunoSEQ multiplex PCR, and TCRdb holds only the in-frame ones, with some missing. The table includes approximately 140,000 clones, around 78% detected once. The sequencing sample was made of PBMCs. The receptor set was obtained from a middle-aged woman in good health and CMV-seropositive. The CDR3 runs from the conserved cysteine through the conserved F or W. Each record gives: V gene, clone size, D gene, J gene, CDR3 protein, CDR3 DNA. The D gene is left open where the match is weak. Where a row states a size, it is once, few, many or the class of an expanded clone; other rows omit it.

>TRBV28|few|TRBD2|TRBJ2-1
CAESGRPGNEQFF
TGTGCCGAAAGCGGGAGACCGGGGAATGAGCAGTTCTTC
>TRBV30|.|.|TRBJ1-2
CAWSKAPFNYGYTF
TGTGCCTGGAGTAAAGCTCCCTTTAACTATGGCTACACCTTC
>TRBV7-2|.|.|TRBJ1-6
CASSRRGGGDSPLHF
TGTGCCAGCAGCCGCAGAGGTGGGGGCGATTCACCCCTCCACTTT
>TRBV5-1|.|TRBD1|TRBJ2-5
CASSLGTGKLETQYF
TGCGCCAGCAGCTTGGGGACAGGGAAGTTAGAGACCCAGTACTTC
>TRBV11-2|.|TRBD1|TRBJ2-6
CASSRQGLGANVLTF
TGTGCCAGCAGCCGACAGGGGCTAGGGGCCAACGTCCTGACTTTC
>TRBV19|once|TRBD1|TRBJ1-4
CASSTDREGYEKLFF
TGTGCCAGTAGTACCGACAGGGAAGGATATGAAAAACTGTTTTTT
>TRBV6-1|.|TRBD1|TRBJ1-2
CASSRDRNYGYTF
TGTGCCAGCAGCCGGGACAGGAACTATGGCTACACCTTC
>TRBV5-1|.|TRBD2|TRBJ2-5
CASSHPGGEETQYF
TGCGCCAGCAGCCACCCGGGAGGTGAAGAGACCCAGTACTTC
>TRBV4-1|.|TRBD1|TRBJ2-5
CASSQEWGQGRETQYF
TGCGCCAGCAGCCAAGAATGGGGACAGGGGCGAGAGACCCAGTACTTC
>TRBV7-9|.|TRBD2|TRBJ2-2
CSSSFSSGSSTGELFF
TGTTCCAGCAGCTTCTCTAGCGGGAGTAGCACCGGGGAGCTGTTTTTT
>TRBV13|.|TRBD1|TRBJ1-6
CASSPWTGGDSPLHF
TGTGCCAGCAGCCCATGGACAGGGGGCGATTCACCCCTCCACTTT
>TRBV11-2|.|.|TRBJ2-7
CASSSSHGGYEQYF
TGTGCCAGCAGCTCCAGTCACGGGGGCTACGAGCAGTACTTC
>TRBV7-9|.|.|TRBJ2-7
CASTPGRGGSGEQYF
TGTGCCAGCACCCCTGGACGTGGGGGCTCGGGCGAGCAGTACTTC
>TRBV11-2|once|.|TRBJ2-1
CASAMSSYNEQFF
TGTGCCTCCGCGATGAGCTCCTACAATGAGCAGTTCTTC
>TRBV5-1|medium-sized|.|TRBJ2-6
CASSQQTPGANVLTF
TGCGCCAGCAGCCAACAGACGCCTGGGGCCAACGTCCTGACTTTC
>TRBV19|once|.|TRBJ2-1
CASSMHWSNEQFF
TGTGCCAGTAGTATGCACTGGAGCAATGAGCAGTTCTTC
>TRBV2|.|.|TRBJ2-5
CASRAITSPGTQYF
TGTGCCAGCAGGGCTATAACTAGCCCCGGGACCCAGTACTTC
>TRBV5-1|.|.|TRBJ2-7
CASSSTSWSYEQYF
TGCGCCAGCAGTTCTACTAGCTGGTCCTACGAGCAGTACTTC
>TRBV2|.|.|TRBJ2-5
CASSVRGYQETQYF
TGTGCCAGCAGTGTTCGGGGGTACCAAGAGACCCAGTACTTC
>TRBV7-9|.|TRBD2|TRBJ2-3
CASSPGVAGSDTQYF
TGTGCCAGCAGCCCCGGGGTAGCGGGATCAGATACGCAGTATTTT
>TRBV10-3|.|.|TRBJ1-2
CAISVGSGAYYGYTF
TGTGCCATCAGTGTAGGGTCAGGGGCCTACTATGGCTACACCTTC
>TRBV10-2|.|.|TRBJ1-5
CASSDSQGDQPQHF
TGCGCCAGCAGTGACAGCCAGGGCGATCAGCCCCAGCATTTT
>TRBV7-9|.|TRBD1|TRBJ1-4
CASSHPGTGNEKLFF
TGTGCCAGCAGCCACCCCGGGACAGGGAACGAAAAACTGTTTTTT
>TRBV28|.|TRBD1|TRBJ1-1
CASRTLYRGRSEAFF
TGTGCCAGCAGAACCCTCTACAGGGGGCGGTCTGAAGCTTTCTTT
>TRBV5-4|.|.|TRBJ1-2
CASSPDRNYGYTF
TGTGCCAGCAGCCCAGACAGGAACTATGGCTACACCTTC
>TRBV4-2|.|TRBD1|TRBJ2-7
CASSQDIPDRGAYEQYF
TGTGCCAGCAGCCAAGATATCCCGGACAGGGGAGCCTACGAGCAGTACTTC
>TRBV5-6|few|.|TRBJ1-1
CASSLTASRAFF
TGTGCCAGCAGCTTGACTGCGTCGAGAGCTTTCTTT
>TRBV7-3|.|TRBD2|TRBJ2-1
CASSRGASGYNEQFF
TGTGCCAGCAGCAGAGGGGCTAGCGGATACAATGAGCAGTTCTTC
>TRBV5-4|once|.|TRBJ1-2
CASSSGGGAQPTF
TGTGCCAGCAGCTCCGGAGGGGGGGCGCAGCCCACCTTC
>TRBV9|once|TRBD1|TRBJ2-7
CASSVGTAYEQYF
TGTGCCAGCAGCGTGGGGACAGCCTACGAGCAGTACTTC
>TRBV28|.|.|TRBJ1-1
CASYSGATSNTEAFF
TGTGCCAGCTATTCAGGGGCGACTTCGAACACTGAAGCTTTCTTT
>TRBV6-1|.|.|TRBJ2-1
CASREVRLYNEQFF
TGTGCCAGCAGGGAGGTGAGGCTCTACAATGAGCAGTTCTTC
>TRBV19|.|TRBD2|TRBJ2-3
CASTNFPGGGTDTQYF
TGTGCCAGTACCAACTTTCCGGGAGGGGGCACAGATACGCAGTATTTT
>TRBV2|once|.|TRBJ2-7
CASQYGPYEQYF
TGTGCCAGTCAGTATGGTCCCTACGAGCAGTACTTC
>TRBV5-4|.|TRBD1|TRBJ1-4
CASSLGTESNEKLFF
TGTGCCAGCAGCCTAGGGACAGAGAGTAATGAAAAACTGTTTTTT
>TRBV30|.|TRBD1|TRBJ1-2
CAWHRDRRGYTF
TGTGCCTGGCACCGGGACAGAAGAGGCTACACCTTC
>TRBV15|.|TRBD2|TRBJ2-3
CATSRVYGTSTTDTQYF
TGTGCCACCAGCAGAGTTTACGGGACTAGCACCACAGATACGCAGTATTTT
>TRBV2|.|.|TRBJ2-5
CASIEQAGGRTQYF
TGTGCCAGCATCGAACAGGCCGGGGGAAGAACCCAGTACTTC
>TRBV5-6|few|TRBD2|TRBJ2-3
CASSSRGVSTDTQYF
TGTGCCAGCAGTAGTCGGGGGGTGAGCACAGATACGCAGTATTTT
>TRBV14|.|.|TRBJ1-2
CASSPRQPPYGYTF
TGTGCCAGCAGCCCGAGACAGCCTCCCTATGGCTACACCTTC
>TRBV28|.|.|TRBJ1-1
CASSFETGQAFF
TGTGCCAGCAGTTTTGAAACAGGGCAGGCTTTCTTT
>TRBV28|.|TRBD1|TRBJ1-1
CASSRGQGGGNTEAFF
TGTGCCAGCAGCAGGGGACAGGGAGGGGGGAACACTGAAGCTTTCTTT
>TRBV29-1|.|.|TRBJ1-4
CSVSHSPTNEKLFF
TGCAGCGTGTCGCACAGTCCGACTAATGAAAAACTGTTTTTT
>TRBV7-9|.|TRBD1|TRBJ2-7
CASSLVTGEVEQYF
TGTGCCAGCAGCTTAGTGACAGGGGAAGTCGAGCAGTACTTC
>TRBV6-5|.|.|TRBJ2-7
CASSYNQGSHEQYF
TGTGCCAGCAGTTATAACCAGGGGAGCCACGAGCAGTACTTC
>TRBV15|.|.|TRBJ2-5
CATSRRGRRDTQETQYF
TGTGCCACCAGCAGAAGAGGAAGGCGGGATACTCAAGAGACCCAGTACTTC
>TRBV6-1|.|.|TRBJ1-1
CASSEALLGQLMNTEAFF
TGTGCCAGCAGTGAAGCCCTCCTAGGACAGCTCATGAACACTGAAGCTTTCTTT
>TRBV21-1|.|.|TRBJ2-7
CASSKAYSEAPSYEQYF
TGTGCCAGCAGCAAAGCCTATTCCGAAGCCCCCTCCTACGAGCAGTACTTC
>TRBV18|.|.|TRBJ1-3
CASSTTTGGSGNTIYF
TGTGCCAGCTCCACAACAACCGGGGGTTCTGGAAACACCATATATTTT
>TRBV6-6|.|.|TRBJ1-3
CASSSDSFAGNTIYF
TGTGCCAGCAGTTCAGACAGCTTCGCTGGAAACACCATATATTTT
>TRBV28|.|TRBD1|TRBJ2-7
CASSPTYRDRGFYEQYF
TGTGCCAGCAGTCCCACTTACCGGGACAGGGGGTTCTACGAGCAGTACTTC
>TRBV11-2|.|TRBD2|TRBJ2-3
CASSSRIAGVINTQYF
TGTGCCAGCAGCTCCCGAATAGCGGGAGTGATTAATACGCAGTATTTT
>TRBV2|.|TRBD1|TRBJ2-5
CASSEGSTQGRGETQYF
TGTGCCAGCAGCGAGGGGTCGACACAGGGGCGAGGGGAGACCCAGTACTTC
>TRBV29-1|.|.|TRBJ1-4
CSVEAPGNEKLFF
TGCAGCGTTGAAGCCCCGGGTAATGAAAAACTGTTTTTT
>TRBV28|.|.|TRBJ2-7
CASSPGGTSYEQYF
TGTGCCAGCAGCCCAGGGGGGACCTCCTACGAGCAGTACTTC
>TRBV2|few|.|TRBJ2-7
CASQPGFGAEQYF
TGTGCCAGCCAACCAGGGTTTGGTGCCGAGCAGTACTTC
>TRBV19|.|.|TRBJ1-4
CASSRGELPEKLFF
TGTGCCAGTAGTAGGGGCGAACTTCCTGAAAAACTGTTTTTT